This record looks at one T cell receptor beta chain sequence and its context. Its specificity is unknown. No conserved phenylalanine or tryptophan is present at the end of the CDR3, so a read error is the likely explanation. These data are taken from a study of type 1 regulatory T cells. As for the study in general: An in vitro protocol generated T-allo10, a Tr1-enriched, alloantigen-specific CD4 T cell product.

Germline V gene sequence: CDR1 SGHRS, CDR2 YFSETQ. The CDR3 loop spans 16 amino acids. V was pared by 0 bases and J by 1 base, with 4 bases of the junction left unmatched. Via MiXCR, TCRdb re-called the reads, giving one row per CDR3 protein. The sample carries 14,000 to 15,000 distinct CDR3 sequences, about an eighth recorded once. The sample was cultured T cells, either the whole culture or a sorted T cell fraction (not recorded which). This TCR came from a human donor in good health. V is TRBV5-1 and J is TRBJ2-5, with 9 bases matching TRBD2. CDR3 in amino acids: CASSLELAGFQETQYL. CDR3 DNA: TGCGCCAGCAGCTTGGAACTAGCGGGCTTCCAAGAGACCCAGTACTTG.